The entry below gives a single T cell receptor (beta chain) sequence along with its context. The data derive from a study of blood T cell repertoires in COVID-19. Study as a whole: Acute and convalescent COVID-19 samples came from the United States, Italy and Spain. T cells, B-cell-depleted T cells, or PBMCs supplied cDNA or gDNA.

Source study methods: Estimates of nucleated cell counts were drawn from the amplification of reference gene primers. Generated by immunoSEQ multiplex PCR, the TCRdb table keeps only in-frame clones and is missing some. V, J and clone size derive from that table, while D and trimming were established from the DNA sequence. The sample has approximately 210,000 clones, about 93% seen once. This CDR3 region has 15 residues. The V gene's germline CDR1 is MNHEY and CDR2 SVGAGI. Trimming at V came to 6 bases and at J to 4 bases, leaving 7 bases not matched to a gene. Followed longitudinally, the Seattle patients had been enrolled during active infection.

The sequence derives from a man aged 25-45 years with COVID-19, enrolled during active disease. The rearrangement links TRBV6-5 to TRBJ2-5, with TRBD2 matching over 11 bases. Sequencing was carried out using peripheral blood. The CDR3 protein is CASRQLAGAGETQYF. Here the CDR3 DNA reads TGTGCCAGCAGGCAACTAGCGGGGGCGGGAGAGACCCAGTACTTC.